Below, 8 T cell receptor beta chains from the same sample are listed, as sequenced in a study of shared clonotypes between healthy human individuals. Sequenced by immunoSEQ multiplex PCR; TCRdb stores in-frame clones only, minus some. This sample has about 2.2 million clones, with more than 85% found just once. The naive CD8 subset, CD45RO-negative cells positively selected for CCR7, excluded terminally differentiated effector memory CD45RA+ cells. Specimen: naive CD8+ T cells from PBMCs. All receptors derive from a man aged 18 to 29 in good health. Some clones in this sample may be carry-over from other donors' samples.

As regards this clone: The same CDR3 arises from other DNA sequences in this sample as well. The CDR3 sequence: CASSVVLAGYNEQFF. The CDR3 region has the DNA TGTGCCAGCAGCGTAGTGTTAGCGGGATACAATGAGCAGTTCTTC. The rearrangement joins TRBV9 to TRBJ2-1, with 8 bases that match TRBD2. Germline CDR1 SGDLS, CDR2 YYNGEE. The CDR3 contains 15 residues. V lost 0 bases and J lost 4; bases outside the gene matches: 3.

The chain joins TRBV6-6 to TRBJ2-5; unclear D gene. The CDR3 length is 13 residues. The germline gives CDR1 MNHNY, CDR2 SVGAGI (reference sequence). Trimming pared 5 bases from V and 2 bases from J, leaving 9 bases between. CDR3: CASSIYTQETQYF. The CDR3 DNA is TGTGCCAGCAGTATATACACTCAAGAGACCCAGTACTTC.

The V gene is TRBV13, the J gene TRBJ2-7, with 10 bases lining up with TRBD2. This CDR3 spans 15 amino acids. CDR1 and CDR2 (germline): PRHDT, FYEKMQ (reference sequence). With 2 bases clipped from V and 3 bases from J, the junction kept 4 bases outside the gene matches. Here the CDR3 reads CASSLRTSGVYEQYF. The CDR3 nucleotides are TGTGCCAGCAGCTTAAGGACTAGCGGAGTCTACGAGCAGTACTTC.

Notes on this clone: The junction departs from the called germline gene at one end, perhaps through a read error. V usage is TRBV10-3 and J usage is TRBJ2-7; a possible D gene is TRBD2 (5 bases). The CDR3 is made up of 10 amino acids. Germline lookup yields CDR1 ENHRY and CDR2 SYGVKD. CDR3 sequence (DNA): TGTGCCATCGGTGAGGGCGAGCAGTACTTC. This gives the protein CAIGEGEQYF.

The V gene is TRBV5-1, the J gene TRBJ1-2; no clear D. The CDR3 contains 16 residues. V lost 0 bases and J 4 bases, leaving 16 bases between the germline ends. Germline loops: CDR1 SGHRS, CDR2 YFSETQ. The CDR3 reads CASSLGSGGPLYGYTF. DNA for the CDR3: TGCGCCAGCAGCTTGGGTTCTGGAGGGCCCCTCTATGGCTACACCTTC.

This clone was seen just once. The V call is TRBV27, the J call TRBJ2-2; 13 bases agree with TRBD2. Looked up from germline, CDR1 is MNHEY and CDR2 is SMNVEV (reference sequence). Unmatched junction bases numbered 7, after V lost 5 bases and J lost 7 bases. The CDR3 has 16 residues. CDR3 loop: CASSQTSGRAGGELFF. DNA of the CDR3: TGTGCCAGCAGTCAAACTAGCGGGAGGGCCGGCGGGGAGCTGTTTTTT.

The chain combines TRBV7-9 with TRBJ2-7, with 10 bases fitting TRBD1. After removal of 5 bases from V and 5 bases from J, the junction contained 6 bases not matched to a gene. Germline loops: CDR1 SEHNR, CDR2 FQNEAQ (reference sequence). This CDR3 is 14 amino acids long. Written as DNA, the CDR3 is TGTGCCAGCAGCCATCGACAGGGGGCGAACGAGCAGTACTTC. Encoded protein: CASSHRQGANEQYF. The variable domain in full, with the rest retrieved from reference TRBV7-9 and TRBJ2-7, is DTGVSQNPRHKITKRGQNVTFRCDPISEHNRLYWYRQTLGQGPEFLTYFQNEAQLEKSRLLSDRFSAERPKGSFSTLEIQRTEQGDSAMYLCASSHRQGANEQYFGPGTRLTVT.

V gene TRBV7-6 combines with J gene TRBJ2-2, with 7 bases fitting TRBD1. The CDR3 extends over 16 amino acids. V gave up 2 bases and J gave up 4 bases; unmatched junction bases: 7. CDR1 and CDR2 (germline): SGHVS, FNYEAQ. The CDR3 bases are TGTGCCAGCAGCTTAAACAGGGGCGAGGGCACCGGGGAGCTGTTTTTT. It is translated as CASSLNRGEGTGELFF.